This TCR beta chain was profiled in a study of blood T cells in healthy people across ages. This clonotype was seen more than once but under ten times. Its antigen is undetermined. A J-beta primer mix and a sample-barcoded 5' primer were used in a second PCR of about 7 to 12 cycles. One entry per CDR3 protein, called by TCRdb with MiXCR from the 5' RACE reads. This table holds more than 750,000 distinct CDR3 sequences, about 29% found once. Overall study findings and caveats: Researchers said unsorted PBMCs prevented a conclusive naive versus antigen-experienced comparison. Unknown donor CMV status possibly confounded expanded clonotype changes.

CDR3 size: 18 residues. V lost 0 bases to trimming and J lost 2 bases, with 20 bases between them. Germline V lookup: CDR1 DFQATT, CDR2 SNEGSKA (reference sequence). The data were also submitted as part of a second study, on T cells of mothers and their children. This second study says: The authors identified no persistent microchimeric T cell clones.

The gene calls are TRBV20-1 and TRBJ1-5; D may be TRBD1 (6 bases). Source material: blood. The TCR sequence derives from a middle-aged woman in good health. The CDR3: CSARDVGRGGSGNQPQHF. CDR3 coding DNA: TGCAGTGCTAGAGATGTGGGCAGGGGAGGGTCTGGCAATCAGCCCCAGCATTTT.